Listed below are T cell receptor beta chains from one sample, sequenced in a study of shared clonotypes between healthy human individuals. Measured with immunoSEQ multiplex PCR; TCRdb has only the in-frame clones, and not every one. The sample consists of some 2.3 million clones, just over 90% of them appearing once. Material for sequencing was naive CD4+ T cells from PBMCs. All receptors derive from a young man in good health. Some clones in this sample may be carry-over from other donors' samples. CDR3s include the opening cysteine and the closing phenylalanine or tryptophan.

v_gene | CDR3aa
TRBV5-4 | CASSLSRGNTIYF
TRBV5-4 | CASSQGVWGYTF
TRBV5-4 | CASNSQGEETQYF
TRBV27 | CASSSRTRWGGELFF
TRBV7-2 | CASSSDRGRIYEQYF
TRBV6-5 | CASGVGETQYF
TRBV29-1 | CSVVAGHSYNEQFF
TRBV28 | CASSERDSTSTDTQYF
TRBV9 | CASSVNGNTGELFF
TRBV5-5 | CASSLDGNQPQHF
TRBV5-1 | CASSLVPSSEQFF
TRBV5-4 | CASSLKADNEKLFF
TRBV7-2 | CASSSGQGVSYEQYF
TRBV19 | CASSPYGLNPTDTQYF
TRBV6-5 | CASSYSGPTEQYF